This T cell receptor beta chain was recovered during a study of cytomegalovirus exposure and HLA in healthy donors. Study-wide points: An Asian-associated ancestry cluster reportedly showed fewer N-insertions than the approximately 600-donor mean in a later analysis. Under in vitro conditions, a few CMV-associated chains were confirmed as specific for CMV antigens. Presence/absence analyses treated sequencing depth as roughly uniform across donors. In a later analysis, a missense DCLRE1C variant was linked to TCR beta V- and J-gene trimming.

Primers: 60 Vbeta forward and 13 Jbeta reverse. TCRdb's copy holds only in-frame clones and misses some; the assay was immunoSEQ multiplex PCR. The sample lists 150,000 to 200,000 clones, approximately 72% occurring once. A word on this clone: Antigen: not known.

The CDR3 is made up of 18 amino acids. The germline gives CDR1 SGHDT, CDR2 YYEEEE. V was clipped by 0 bases and J by 3 bases; unmatched bases: 14. This TCR was recovered from a female donor in good health and CMV-seronegative. The sample consisted of PBMCs. The V gene is TRBV5-6, the J gene TRBJ1-2; 7 bases are a match to TRBD1. The CDR3 bases are TGTGCCAGCAGCTTGGATAGTCTCGGGGGACAGCACCACTATGGCTACACCTTC. Translated, it gives CASSLDSLGGQHHYGYTF.